This TCR beta chain was identified in a study of graft-versus-host responses after intestinal transplantation. The assay was immunoSEQ multiplex PCR, and TCRdb's table has in-frame clones only and misses some. The repertoire holds more than 15,000 clones, with approximately 86% as singletons. CDR1 SGHTA and CDR2 FQGNSA come from the germline V gene. Trimming stripped 2 bases from V and 2 bases from J, with 10 bases between. This CDR3 contains 15 residues. The chain uses TRBV7-2 and TRBJ2-1; D gene uncertain. This TCR was sampled from a human patient who received an intestinal transplant, so some T cells may come from the graft donor. Sequencing used bone marrow, obtained about 130 days after transplant. The CDR3 region has the DNA TGTGCCAGCAGCTTAACCCGGGCGGCCTACAATGAGCAGTTCTTC. Amino acids: CASSLTRAAYNEQFF.